This T cell receptor (beta chain) was recovered during a study of blood T cell repertoires in COVID-19. For the study at large: Acute-phase and convalescent COVID-19 samples originated in the United States, Italy and Spain. PBMCs, B-cell-depleted T cells, or T cells were the source of the cDNA or gDNA that made up the material.

Between the trimmed V and J ends, which lost 1 base and 0 bases, there was a span of 10 bases. The CDR3 loop spans 15 amino acids. Per the germline V gene, CDR1 is KGHSH and CDR2 is LQKENI. Under the authors' procedure: Using reference gene primer amplification, nucleated cell counts were estimated. Clones were sequenced by immunoSEQ multiplex PCR, and TCRdb holds only the in-frame ones, with some missing. V, J and clone size were drawn from that table, and D and trimming were deduced from the DNA. The sample consists of a few hundred thousand clones, around 90% of them appearing once. Specimen: peripheral blood. The V call is TRBV18, the J call TRBJ2-7; D not resolved. This receptor was identified in a woman aged 70-85 years with active or convalescent COVID-19. This chain's CDR3 is CASSPQPGSSYEQYF. CDR3 nucleotide sequence: TGTGCCAGCTCACCACAGCCGGGTAGCTCCTACGAGCAGTACTTC.